These T cell receptor beta chains were read from a single sample in a study of neurological immune-mediated disorders. TCRdb independently ran MiXCR on the 5' RACE reads; one entry per CDR3 protein. The data show around 55,000 distinct CDR3 sequences, 4% seen once. Sequencing used CD4+ T cells from blood. The receptors stem from a woman between 40 and 50 years old with multiple sclerosis. Both conserved end residues are part of each CDR3. The order of the fields is clone size, J gene, V gene, D gene, CDR3 protein, CDR3 DNA. A D gene is named only where the DNA matches it firmly. Clone size is given for some rows only: seen once, a few or many times, or a class if the clone is expanded.

clone size: -
J gene: TRBJ2-1
V gene: TRBV6-2/TRBV6-3
D gene: -
CDR3 protein: CASSSTSSAANNEQFF
CDR3 DNA: TGTGCCAGCAGTTCTACCTCCTCGGCCGCTAACAATGAGCAGTTCTTC

clone size: many
J gene: TRBJ2-1
V gene: TRBV3-1
D gene: TRBD1
CDR3 protein: CASSRDRDIYNEQFF
CDR3 DNA: TGTGCCAGCAGCCGGGACAGGGATATCTACAATGAGCAGTTCTTC

clone size: many
J gene: TRBJ1-1
V gene: TRBV10-3
D gene: TRBD1
CDR3 protein: CAISESQGMNTEAFF
CDR3 DNA: TGTGCCATCAGTGAGTCACAGGGGATGAACACTGAAGCTTTCTTT

clone size: many
J gene: TRBJ1-1
V gene: TRBV5-1
D gene: -
CDR3 protein: CASSLVAGNTEAFF
CDR3 DNA: TGCGCCAGCAGCTTGGTAGCAGGGAACACTGAAGCTTTCTTT

clone size: many
J gene: TRBJ1-1
V gene: TRBV5-4
D gene: -
CDR3 protein: CASSLTRYNTEAFF
CDR3 DNA: TGTGCCAGCAGCTTGACTAGATACAACACTGAAGCTTTCTTT

clone size: many
J gene: TRBJ2-5
V gene: TRBV9
D gene: TRBD2
CDR3 protein: CASSVGGSGGQETQYF
CDR3 DNA: TGTGCCAGCAGCGTAGGGGGAAGCGGGGGCCAAGAGACCCAGTACTTC

clone size: many
J gene: TRBJ2-1
V gene: TRBV7-6
D gene: -
CDR3 protein: CASSSGGYNEQFF
CDR3 DNA: TGTGCCAGCAGCTCCGGGGGTTACAATGAGCAGTTCTTC

clone size: many
J gene: TRBJ2-1
V gene: TRBV12-3/TRBV12-4
D gene: -
CDR3 protein: CASSLGRASYNEQFF
CDR3 DNA: TGTGCCAGCAGTTTAGGCAGGGCCTCCTACAATGAGCAGTTCTTC

clone size: many
J gene: TRBJ1-3
V gene: TRBV20-1
D gene: -
CDR3 protein: CSALAGPGNTIYF
CDR3 DNA: TGCAGTGCTCTCGCGGGCCCGGGAAACACCATATATTTT

clone size: many
J gene: TRBJ1-3
V gene: TRBV5-1
D gene: TRBD1
CDR3 protein: CASSAGGGNTIYF
CDR3 DNA: TGCGCCAGCAGCGCAGGGGGTGGAAACACCATATATTTT

clone size: many
J gene: TRBJ1-1
V gene: TRBV2
D gene: -
CDR3 protein: CASSEEGKAFF
CDR3 DNA: TGTGCCAGCAGTGAAGAGGGGAAGGCTTTCTTT

clone size: many
J gene: TRBJ1-2
V gene: TRBV10-3
D gene: -
CDR3 protein: CAISERAGRGGYTF
CDR3 DNA: TGTGCCATCAGTGAGAGGGCAGGGAGGGGCGGCTACACCTTC

clone size: many
J gene: TRBJ1-2
V gene: TRBV7-2
D gene: -
CDR3 protein: CASSLGSFYGYTF
CDR3 DNA: TGTGCCAGCAGCTTAGGCAGTTTTTATGGCTACACCTTC

clone size: many
J gene: TRBJ2-1
V gene: TRBV7-2
D gene: -
CDR3 protein: CASSRSIEQFF
CDR3 DNA: TGTGCCAGCAGCCGAAGTATTGAGCAGTTCTTC

clone size: many
J gene: TRBJ2-1
V gene: TRBV24-1
D gene: -
CDR3 protein: CATSAGDNEQFF
CDR3 DNA: TGTGCCACCAGTGCAGGGGACAATGAGCAGTTCTTC

clone size: many
J gene: TRBJ2-1
V gene: TRBV20-1
D gene: -
CDR3 protein: CSARDGGASSYNEQFF
CDR3 DNA: TGCAGTGCTAGAGATGGAGGGGCTAGCTCCTACAATGAGCAGTTCTTC

clone size: many
J gene: TRBJ2-7
V gene: TRBV20-1
D gene: TRBD2
CDR3 protein: CSARGTSGGFYEQYF
CDR3 DNA: TGCAGTGCTAGAGGGACTAGCGGGGGTTTCTACGAGCAGTACTTC

clone size: many
J gene: TRBJ1-2
V gene: TRBV18
D gene: -
CDR3 protein: CASSPIGSYGYTF
CDR3 DNA: TGTGCCAGCTCACCGATTGGAAGCTATGGCTACACCTTC

clone size: many
J gene: TRBJ2-5
V gene: TRBV6-6
D gene: -
CDR3 protein: CASRQVRGQETQYF
CDR3 DNA: TGTGCCAGCAGACAGGTCAGAGGCCAAGAGACCCAGTACTTC

clone size: many
J gene: TRBJ2-7
V gene: TRBV10-2
D gene: -
CDR3 protein: CATQRGVTYEQYF
CDR3 DNA: TGCGCCACTCAGCGTGGGGTGACCTACGAGCAGTACTTC

clone size: many
J gene: TRBJ1-1
V gene: TRBV12-3/TRBV12-4
D gene: -
CDR3 protein: CASSSRKRDTEAFF
CDR3 DNA: TGTGCCAGCAGTTCAAGAAAAAGGGACACTGAAGCTTTCTTT

clone size: many
J gene: TRBJ2-1
V gene: TRBV2
D gene: -
CDR3 protein: CASSEEAGSYNEQFF
CDR3 DNA: TGTGCCAGCAGTGAAGAGGCAGGCTCCTACAATGAGCAGTTCTTC

clone size: many
J gene: TRBJ1-1
V gene: TRBV28
D gene: TRBD1
CDR3 protein: CASSPGQPFKAFF
CDR3 DNA: TGTGCCAGCAGTCCGGGACAGCCCTTTAAAGCTTTCTTT

clone size: -
J gene: TRBJ1-3
V gene: TRBV10-3
D gene: -
CDR3 protein: CAISESVAISGNTIYF
CDR3 DNA: TGTGCCATCAGTGAGTCTGTGGCAATCTCTGGAAACACCATATATTTT

clone size: many
J gene: TRBJ2-7
V gene: TRBV3-1
D gene: TRBD2
CDR3 protein: CASSQGLAGSEQYF
CDR3 DNA: TGTGCCAGCAGCCAAGGACTAGCGGGCAGCGAGCAGTACTTC

clone size: many
J gene: TRBJ1-2
V gene: TRBV5-6
D gene: -
CDR3 protein: CASSSSLFGGYTF
CDR3 DNA: TGTGCCAGCAGCTCTAGCTTATTCGGTGGCTACACCTTC